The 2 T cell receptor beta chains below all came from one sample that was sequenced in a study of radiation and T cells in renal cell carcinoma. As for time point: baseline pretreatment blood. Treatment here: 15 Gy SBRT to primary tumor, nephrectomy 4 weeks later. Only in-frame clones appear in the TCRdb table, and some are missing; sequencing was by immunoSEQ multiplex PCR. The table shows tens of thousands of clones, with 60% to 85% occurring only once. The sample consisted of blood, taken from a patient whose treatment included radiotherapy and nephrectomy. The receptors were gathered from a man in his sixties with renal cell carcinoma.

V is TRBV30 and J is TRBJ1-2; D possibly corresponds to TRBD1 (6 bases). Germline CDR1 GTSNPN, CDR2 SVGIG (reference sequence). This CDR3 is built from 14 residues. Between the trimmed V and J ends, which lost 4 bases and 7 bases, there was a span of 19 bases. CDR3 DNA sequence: TGTGCCTGGAATAGTAGGGGGGGAGTCGTTGGCTACACCTTC. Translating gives CAWNSRGGVVGYTF.

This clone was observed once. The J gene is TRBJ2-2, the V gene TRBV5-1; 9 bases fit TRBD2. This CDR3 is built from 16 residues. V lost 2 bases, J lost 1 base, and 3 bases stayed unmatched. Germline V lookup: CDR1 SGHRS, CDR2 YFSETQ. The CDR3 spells CASSLILAGNTGELFF. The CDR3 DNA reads TGCGCCAGCAGCTTAATACTAGCGGGGAACACCGGGGAGCTGTTTTTT.